This passage covers 23 T cell receptor beta chains from one sample sequenced in a study of vaccination effects on CD4 cells after COVID-19. Peptide-pool stimulation followed by sequencing identified expanded antigen-specific CD4+ clonotypes in the ViraFEST assay. The culture ran for nine to ten days, and then CD4+ T cells were isolated. Every participant took two doses of the BNT162b2 or mRNA-1273 vaccine. Sequencing was performed with immunoSEQ multiplex PCR; in TCRdb, only in-frame clones are kept and a portion is missing. The sample has some 25,000 clones; over 70% are singletons. These receptors' targets are unknown. The sequenced sample was CD4+ T cells from PBMCs cultured with HCoV-NL63 spike peptides, obtained after COVID-19 vaccination. These receptor sequences come from a human donor who received a COVID-19 vaccine.

The J gene is TRBJ2-2, the V gene TRBV7-2; 7 bases agree with TRBD2. CDR1 SGHTA and CDR2 FQGNSA come from the germline V gene. This CDR3 has 15 residues. V dropped 0 bases and J dropped 8; count of bases not matched to a gene: 6. CDR3 bases: TGTGCCAGCAGCTTAGCTGGGACTACTGGGGGGGAGCTGTTTTTT. Translating it yields CASSLAGTTGGELFF.

DNA of the CDR3: TGCGCCAGCAGCCAAGCCCGGACTAGCGCGGATGAGCAGTTCTTC. It encodes CASSQARTSADEQFF. V usage is TRBV4-1 and J usage is TRBJ2-1, with 9 bases that match TRBD2. The V and J ends lost 1 base and 8 bases, in that order; junction bases with no gene match: 6. CDR1 and CDR2 from the germline V gene are MGHRA and YSYEKL. The CDR3 is 15 amino acids.

The chain uses TRBV4-3 and TRBJ1-2; 8 nucleotides line up with TRBD1. With 2 bases clipped from V and 8 bases from J, the junction kept 10 bases outside the gene matches. The CDR3 length is 15 residues. In germline, CDR1 is LGHNA, CDR2 YSLEER. In nucleotides, the CDR3 is TGCGCCAGCAGCCAAATTTCACAGGGGGGCTGGGGCTACACCTTC. It is translated as CASSQISQGGWGYTF.

This chain links TRBV4-1 with TRBJ1-2; D uncertain. Per the germline V gene, CDR1 is MGHRA and CDR2 is YSYEKL. This CDR3 region has 17 residues. Trimming removed 4 bases from V and 6 bases from J, with 24 bases in between. The CDR3 bases are TGCGCCAGCAGCCTCGAACATGAATCCGCCCTGGGAAATGGCTACACCTTC. It encodes CASSLEHESALGNGYTF.

J is TRBJ1-2 and V is TRBV25-1; possibly TRBD1 for D (6 bases). Germline CDR1 reads MGHDK; CDR2 reads SYGVNS. The ends were cut back, 3 bases at V and 1 base at J, with 12 bases in the middle. CDR3 size: 15 residues. CDR3 DNA sequence: TGTGCCAGCAGTGAGACAGGAACGCATAACTATGGCTACACCTTC. Translating gives CASSETGTHNYGYTF.

CDR3 bases: TGTGCCAGCAGCCCAACGCGCGACAGCTACGAGCAGTACTTC. Amino acid sequence: CASSPTRDSYEQYF. V usage is TRBV5-6 and J usage is TRBJ2-7; maybe TRBD1 (5 bases). The CDR3 spans 14 residues. Germline values: CDR1 SGHDT, CDR2 YYEEEE. V lost 4 bases, J lost 3 bases, and 14 bases lay in between.

The V and J genes are TRBV6-2 or TRBV6-3 and TRBJ1-2; 9 bases align to TRBD1. J was trimmed by 5 bases and V by 6 bases; bases with no gene match: 16. From germline, CDR1 is MNHEY and CDR2 SVGEGT. CDR3 length: 17 residues. CDR3 protein: CASSKLRPGTGRYGYTF. The CDR3 DNA reads TGTGCCAGCAGCAAACTACGCCCCGGGACAGGGAGGTATGGCTACACCTTC.

This clone was seen a handful of times. The chain joins TRBV11-1 to TRBJ1-6; the match to TRBD1 covers 7 bases. V gave up 5 bases and J gave up 5 bases; unmatched junction bases: 3. The CDR3 consists of 14 residues. The germline CDR1 and CDR2 sequences are SGHAT and FQDESV (reference sequence). In nucleotides, the CDR3 is TGTGCCAGCAGCCGGACAGGAAATAATTCACCCCTCCACTTT. It is translated as CASSRTGNNSPLHF.

The chain has TRBV2 and TRBJ2-3; D tentatively reads TRBD1 or TRBD2 (5 bases each). The CDR3 spans 12 residues. The V end was cut by 8 bases, the J end by 5 bases, with 11 bases between. Germline V gene data show CDR1 as SNHLY and CDR2 as FYNNEI. CDR3 residues: CASRDEGDTQYF. The CDR3 bases are TGTGCCAGCCGGGACGAAGGAGATACGCAGTATTTT.

The CDR3 nucleotides read TGTGCCAGTAGTACCACAGGGAAGGAAAAACTGTTTTTT. Translated: CASSTTGKEKLFF. The chain carries TRBV19 and TRBJ1-4; maybe TRBD1 (6 bases). CDR1 is LNHDA, CDR2 SQIVND, per germline (reference sequence). Trimming left V 4 bases short and J 8 bases short, with 11 bases between. CDR3 length: 13 amino acids.

The chain uses TRBV7-9 and TRBJ1-1; D might be TRBD1 (5 bases). CDR1 and CDR2 from the germline V gene are SEHNR and FQNEAQ (reference sequence). Trimming stripped 1 base from V and 5 bases from J, with 8 bases between. This CDR3 comprises 13 residues. The CDR3: CASSLEGMTEAFF. The CDR3 region has the DNA TGTGCCAGCAGCTTAGAGGGGATGACTGAAGCTTTCTTT.

The chain carries TRBV7-9 and TRBJ2-1, with 9 nucleotides matching TRBD2. From germline, CDR1 is SEHNR and CDR2 FQNEAQ (reference sequence). The trim removed 7 bases at V and 8 bases at J, leaving 9 bases unmatched. The CDR3 extends over 14 amino acids. Written as DNA, the CDR3 is TGTGCCAGCACCCCGCGGGGGGGCAATGATGAGCAGTTCTTC. Protein: CASTPRGGNDEQFF.

This clone is judged medium-sized. The V and J genes are TRBV28 and TRBJ1-5; D is uncertain. The CDR3 sequence is 14 residues long. Germline CDR1 is MDHEN and CDR2 is SYDVKM. The V and J ends lost 5 bases and 4 bases respectively, with 12 bases between them. The CDR3 protein is CASSIIQVNQPQHF. The CDR3 DNA reads TGTGCCAGCAGTATTATTCAGGTTAATCAGCCCCAGCATTTT.

The V and J genes are TRBV4-1 and TRBJ2-1; possibly TRBD1 or TRBD2 for D (5 bases each). The length of the CDR3 is 14 residues. Germline loops: CDR1 MGHRA, CDR2 YSYEKL. V lost 0 bases to trimming and J lost 8 bases, with 11 bases between them. The CDR3 sequence: CASSQDKRGYEQFF. Written as DNA, the CDR3 is TGCGCCAGCAGCCAAGATAAGAGGGGCTATGAGCAGTTCTTC.

The chain recombines TRBV3-1 (or the pseudogene TRBV3-2) with TRBJ2-6, with TRBD1 matching over 9 bases. V shed 4 bases, J shed 0 bases, and the junction held 7 bases outside the gene matches. Germline V lookup: CDR1 LGHDT, CDR2 YNNKEL (reference sequence). This CDR3 is built from 18 residues. The CDR3 bases are TGTGCCAGCAGCCGGGGGACAGGGCCAAGCTCTGGGGCCAACGTCCTGACTTTC. Translating it yields CASSRGTGPSSGANVLTF.

The rearrangement joins TRBV4-3 to TRBJ1-2, with a tentative D call TRBD1 (5 bases). Trimming removed 6 bases from V and 0 bases from J, with 14 bases in between. CDR3 length: 15 amino acids. Germline V gene data show CDR1 as LGHNA and CDR2 as YSLEER. CDR3 sequence: CASSKGQDPNYGYTF. As DNA, the CDR3 is TGCGCCAGCAGTAAGGGGCAGGATCCTAACTATGGCTACACCTTC.

The rearrangement joins TRBV7-9 to TRBJ1-2; 7 positions agree with TRBD1. Germline V gene sequence: CDR1 SEHNR, CDR2 FQNEAQ (reference sequence). Unmatched junction bases numbered 14, after V lost 6 bases and J lost 1 base. This CDR3 spans 17 amino acids. CDR3 DNA: TGTGCCAGCAGTTCGCGACAGGGAGGAGGCTTTAACTATGGCTACACCTTC. Protein product: CASSSRQGGGFNYGYTF.

This sequence joins TRBV18 and TRBJ2-7; D is unresolved. With 3 bases removed from V and 0 bases from J, the gap between germline ends came to 6 bases. Germline CDR1 reads KGHSH; CDR2 reads LQKENI. CDR3 size: 13 residues. CDR3 DNA sequence: TGTGCCAGCTCACCGGGCGGCTCCTACGAGCAGTACTTC. It translates to CASSPGGSYEQYF. Combining the CDR3 with reference TRBV18 and TRBJ2-7 gives the whole variable domain NAGVMQNPRHLVRRRGQEARLRCSPMKGHSHVYWYRQLPEEGLKFMVYLQKENIIDESGMPKERFSAEFPKEGPSILRIQQVVRGDSAAYFCASSPGGSYEQYFGPGTRLTVT.

The chain recombines TRBV6-5 with TRBJ1-5; D is possibly TRBD1 (5 bases). The CDR3 has 11 residues. Trimming took off 8 bases at V and 9 bases at J, with 11 bases between the two ends. Germline V lookup: CDR1 MNHEY, CDR2 SVGAGI. The CDR3 nucleotides read TGTGCCAGCGGGGGAGTTTCGCCCCAGCATTTT. Translating it yields CASGGVSPQHF.

This rearrangement joins TRBV2 to TRBJ1-1; D is unresolved. Germline V lookup: CDR1 SNHLY, CDR2 FYNNEI. The CDR3 length is 13 residues. Deletions cut 6 bases from V and 3 bases from J, with 11 bases between. The CDR3 protein is CASSARGDTEAFF. The CDR3 region has the DNA TGTGCCAGCAGCGCACGGGGAGACACTGAAGCTTTCTTT. Complete variable domain (other parts from reference TRBV2 and TRBJ1-1): EPEVTQTPSHQVTQMGQEVILRCVPISNHLYFYWYRQILGQKVEFLVSFYNNEISEKSEIFDDQFSVERPDGSNFTLKIRSTKLEDSAMYFCASSARGDTEAFFGQGTRLTVV.

The CDR3 DNA sequence: TGTGCCAGCAGTGAAATCCTGGGGGGGGCAAGGCAGCCCCAGCATTTT. Encoded protein: CASSEILGGARQPQHF. The chain carries TRBV6-1 and TRBJ1-5, with TRBD1 as a possible D gene (6 bases). Germline V CDR1 and CDR2: MNHNS, SASEGT. Trimming stripped 2 bases from V and 7 bases from J, with 18 bases between. The CDR3 runs 16 residues.

The chain links TRBV11-2 to TRBJ2-1, with 8 positions matching TRBD2. Trimming removed 4 bases from V and 14 bases from J; junction bases left unmatched: 10. Germline values: CDR1 SGHAT, CDR2 FQNNGV. The CDR3 has 13 residues. The CDR3 nucleotides read TGTGCCAGCAGCTCTTCGGGGGGGGAAAGTAAGTTCTTC. Its translation: CASSSSGGESKFF.

V and J are TRBV7-8 and TRBJ2-7, with 11 bases that match TRBD2. The CDR3 has 16 residues. Germline CDR1 is SGHVS and CDR2 is FQNEAQ. The ends lost 4 bases at V and 2 bases at J; junction bases unmatched: 7. The CDR3 sequence: CASSWRLAGTTYEQYF. The DNA of the CDR3 is TGTGCCAGCAGCTGGAGACTAGCGGGAACCACCTACGAGCAGTACTTC.